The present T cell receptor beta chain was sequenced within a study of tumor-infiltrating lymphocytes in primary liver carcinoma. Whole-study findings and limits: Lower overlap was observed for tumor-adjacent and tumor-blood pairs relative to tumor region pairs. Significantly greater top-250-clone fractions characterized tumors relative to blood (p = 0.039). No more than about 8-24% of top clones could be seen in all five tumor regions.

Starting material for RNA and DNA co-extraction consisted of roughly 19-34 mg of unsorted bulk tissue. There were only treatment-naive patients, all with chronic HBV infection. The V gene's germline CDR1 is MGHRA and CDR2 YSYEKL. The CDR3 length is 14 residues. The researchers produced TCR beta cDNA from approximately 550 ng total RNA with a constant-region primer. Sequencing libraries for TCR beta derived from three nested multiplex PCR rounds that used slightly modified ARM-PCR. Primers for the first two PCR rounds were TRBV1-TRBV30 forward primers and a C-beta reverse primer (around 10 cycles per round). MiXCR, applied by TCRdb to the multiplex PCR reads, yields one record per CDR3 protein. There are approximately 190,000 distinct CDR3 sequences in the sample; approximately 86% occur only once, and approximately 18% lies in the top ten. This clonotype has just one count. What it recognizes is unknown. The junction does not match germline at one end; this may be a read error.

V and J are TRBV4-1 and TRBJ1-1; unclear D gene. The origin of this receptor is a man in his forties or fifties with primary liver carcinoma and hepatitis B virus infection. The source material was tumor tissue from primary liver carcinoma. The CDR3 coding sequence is TGCGCCAGTAGCCAAGTAAACTTGGGCACTGAAGCTTTCTTT. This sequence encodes CASSQVNLGTEAFF.